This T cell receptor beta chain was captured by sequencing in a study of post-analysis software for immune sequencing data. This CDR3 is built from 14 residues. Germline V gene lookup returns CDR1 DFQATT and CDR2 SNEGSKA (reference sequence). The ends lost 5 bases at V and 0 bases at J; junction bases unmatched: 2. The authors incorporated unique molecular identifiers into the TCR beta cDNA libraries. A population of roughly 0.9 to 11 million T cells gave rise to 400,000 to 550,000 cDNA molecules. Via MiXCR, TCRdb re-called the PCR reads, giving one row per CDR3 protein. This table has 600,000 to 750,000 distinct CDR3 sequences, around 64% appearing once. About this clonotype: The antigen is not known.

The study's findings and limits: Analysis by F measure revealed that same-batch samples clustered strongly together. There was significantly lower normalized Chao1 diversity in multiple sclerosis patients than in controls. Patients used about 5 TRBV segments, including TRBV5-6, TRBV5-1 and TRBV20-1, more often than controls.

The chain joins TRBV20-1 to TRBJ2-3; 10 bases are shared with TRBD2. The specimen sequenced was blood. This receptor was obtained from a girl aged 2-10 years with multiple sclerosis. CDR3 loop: CSAFSGGSTDTQYF. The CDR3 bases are TGCAGTGCTTTTAGCGGGGGGAGCACAGATACGCAGTATTTT.